The clone carrying this T cell receptor (beta chain) was seen only once. This entry is derived from a study of blood T cell repertoires in COVID-19. Study summary: COVID-19 samples, acute and convalescent, were from the United States, Italy and Spain. T cells, B-cell-depleted T cells, or PBMCs supplied cDNA or gDNA.

Germline-derived CDR1 and CDR2 are LGHNT and FRNRAP. V was trimmed by 6 bases and J by 10 bases, leaving 12 bases between them. The length of the CDR3 is 11 residues. Original methodology: The assay estimated nucleated cells by amplifying reference gene primers. The method was immunoSEQ multiplex PCR; TCRdb's version includes in-frame clones alone and lacks a portion of them. V and J calls and clone size follow that table, whereas D and trimming were derived from the DNA. The table lists approximately 200,000 clones, roughly 80% of them singletons. The receptor comes from a woman in her fifties or sixties with acute or convalescent COVID-19. The sequenced sample was peripheral blood. V and J are TRBV12-5 and TRBJ1-1; D remains ambiguous. The CDR3 nucleotides are TGTGCTAGTGGCTTCCGTGAAGCAGCTTTCTTT. It translates to CASGFREAAFF.